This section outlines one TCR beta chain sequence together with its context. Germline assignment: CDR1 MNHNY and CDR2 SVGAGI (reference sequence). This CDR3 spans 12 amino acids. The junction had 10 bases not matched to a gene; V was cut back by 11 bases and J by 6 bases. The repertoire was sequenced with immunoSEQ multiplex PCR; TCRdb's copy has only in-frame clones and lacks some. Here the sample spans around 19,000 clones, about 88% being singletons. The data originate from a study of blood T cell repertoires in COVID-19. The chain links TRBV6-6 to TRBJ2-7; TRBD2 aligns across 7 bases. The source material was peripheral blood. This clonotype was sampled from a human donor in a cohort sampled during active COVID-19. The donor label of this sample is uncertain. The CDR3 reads CASGGEGLEQYF. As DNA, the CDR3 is TGTGCCTCTGGGGGGGAGGGCCTCGAGCAGTACTTC.